Presented here are 26 T cell receptor beta chains from one specimen sequenced in a study of blood T cell repertoires in COVID-19 (dated by TCRdb to about 2020). The method behind the library was the immunoSEQ multiplex PCR assay. TCRdb carries this immuneACCESS record with in-frame sequences only. Its versions omit some clonotypes, under half of them owing to an unresolved V gene in the studies checked, with the rest unexplained. Recorded for this sample are 140,000 to 150,000 clones; 75% to 90% of them occurred a single time. Around 8% of the sample is held by the ten biggest clonotypes. Sequenced sample: peripheral blood. Receptor source: a woman aged 55-69 years with COVID-19, enrolled during active disease.

The genes are TRBV1 and TRBJ1-6; whether TRBD1, the table's D call, matches the DNA was not checked. TRBV1 corresponds to a pseudogene. The CDR3 is made up of 17 amino acids. The CDR3 DNA reads as TGCACCAGCAGCCGTGACAGGGGCCCCTCCTATAATTCACCCCTCCACTTT. Its protein product is CTSSRDRGPSYNSPLHF.

This chain connects TRBV3-1 (or the pseudogene TRBV3-2) to TRBJ1-5; possibly TRBD1 for D (5 bases). Per germline, CDR1 LGHDT and CDR2 YNNKEL (reference sequence). The CDR3 has 15 amino acids. Trimming cost V 1 base and J 4 bases, with 11 bases left between them. The CDR3 region is CASSQVVGPNQPQHF. The DNA of the CDR3 is TGTGCCAGCAGCCAAGTTGTGGGGCCTAATCAGCCCCAGCATTTT.

For the CDR3, the DNA is TGTGCCAGCAGCTTCAGGGCTATGAACACTGAAGCTTTCTTT. Translating it yields CASSFRAMNTEAFF. V and J are TRBV11-2 and TRBJ1-1; tentative D call: TRBD1 (5 bases). The V end lost 3 bases, the J end lost 0 bases, and 8 bases lay between the germline ends. The CDR3 spans 14 residues. Germline V gene sequence: CDR1 SGHAT, CDR2 FQNNGV.

This rearrangement joins TRBV10-3 to TRBJ1-2, with 9 bases identical to TRBD1. Germline V gene data show CDR1 as ENHRY and CDR2 as SYGVKD. The junction had 7 bases not matched to a gene; V was cut back by 10 bases and J by 1 base. There are 14 residues in the CDR3. This CDR3 reads CATPRTGDNYGYTF. The CDR3 DNA reads as TGTGCCACCCCAAGGACAGGGGATAACTATGGCTACACCTTC.

The V call is TRBV5-4, the J call TRBJ2-1; TRBD2 agrees at 10 bases. V lost 4 bases, J lost 1 base, and 5 bases stayed unmatched. This CDR3 spans 16 amino acids. Germline V gene data show CDR1 as SGHNT and CDR2 as YYREEE (reference sequence). The CDR3 loop is CASSRPAGGSYNEQFF. CDR3 bases: TGTGCCAGCAGCCGGCCAGCGGGGGGGTCCTACAATGAGCAGTTCTTC.

By proportion, this clone is medium-sized (0.01 to 0.1%). V gene TRBV4-2 combines with J gene TRBJ1-2; 8 bases match TRBD1. The CDR3 sequence is 16 residues long. Looked up from germline, CDR1 is LGHNA and CDR2 is YNFKEQ. With 0 bases clipped from V and 4 bases from J, the junction kept 7 bases outside the gene matches. CDR3 DNA: TGTGCCAGCAGCCAAGAGTGGGGACAGGTAATCTATGGCTACACCTTC. Its protein is CASSQEWGQVIYGYTF.

This clone was counted a single time. This chain joins TRBV19 and TRBJ2-1, with D unclear. The ends were cut back, 4 bases at V and 6 bases at J, with 4 bases in the middle. CDR1 and CDR2 (germline): LNHDA, SQIVND (reference sequence). The CDR3 runs to 11 residues. The CDR3 bases are TGTGCCAGTAGTAATAGCAATGAGCAGTTCTTC. It is translated as CASSNSNEQFF.

The CDR3 region has the DNA TGTGCCAGCAGCTTCTGGGACTCGAGCTCCTACGAGCAGTACTTC. Amino acid sequence: CASSFWDSSSYEQYF. The chain carries TRBV5-6 and TRBJ2-7; D is perhaps TRBD2 (6 bases). This CDR3 comprises 15 residues. The germline CDR1 and CDR2 sequences are SGHDT and YYEEEE. With 2 bases removed from V and 0 bases from J, the gap between germline ends came to 12 bases.

The gene calls are TRBV5-1 and TRBJ2-1, with D possibly being TRBD1 (6 bases). Germline V gene data show CDR1 as SGHRS and CDR2 as YFSETQ. The CDR3 covers 15 residues. The V end was cut by 5 bases, the J end by 6 bases, with 18 bases between. The CDR3, as DNA: TGCGCCAGCAGTACCGGGACAATCATCATCAATGAGCAGTTCTTC. Its translation is CASSTGTIIINEQFF. The entire variable domain, with the rest obtained from reference TRBV5-1 and TRBJ2-1, is as follows: KAGVTQTPRYLIKTRGQQVTLSCSPISGHRSVSWYQQTPGQGLQFLFEYFSETQRNKGNFPGRFSGRQFSNSRSEMNVSTLELGDSALYLCASSTGTIIINEQFFGPGTRLTVL.

The V and J genes are TRBV7-9 and TRBJ2-3, with D maybe TRBD1 (6 bases). Germline V lookup: CDR1 SEHNR, CDR2 FQNEAQ (reference sequence). This CDR3 region has 16 residues. The germline V and J ends were trimmed by 3 bases and 1 base, with 14 bases remaining between them. This CDR3 is CASSFPLGGGTDTQYF. The DNA of the CDR3 is TGTGCCAGCAGCTTTCCCTTAGGGGGAGGCACAGATACGCAGTATTTT.

The J gene is TRBJ2-7, the V gene TRBV27; the D is unclear. In germline, CDR1 is MNHEY, CDR2 SMNVEV (reference sequence). V was clipped by 2 bases and J by 0 bases, with 5 bases between them. This CDR3 comprises 13 residues. CDR3 sequence (DNA): TGTGCCAGCAGTTTAGGGCACTCCTACGAGCAGTACTTC. The encoded protein is CASSLGHSYEQYF.

This rearrangement joins TRBV5-1 to TRBJ1-3; 7 bases agree with TRBD1. The V gene's germline CDR1 is SGHRS and CDR2 YFSETQ. This CDR3 has 14 residues. V gave up 7 bases and J gave up 2 bases; unmatched junction bases: 6. CDR3 region: CASRGQGAGNTIYF. The CDR3 coding sequence is TGCGCCAGCCGAGGCCAGGGGGCTGGAAACACCATATATTTT.

J is TRBJ2-1 and V is TRBV19; 7 bases line up with TRBD1. With 4 bases clipped from V and 2 bases from J, the junction kept 8 bases outside the gene matches. Per the germline V gene, CDR1 is LNHDA and CDR2 is SQIVND (reference sequence). This CDR3 region has 16 residues. CDR3 residues: CASSTYPGQTYNEQFF. The CDR3 DNA reads as TGTGCCAGTAGTACTTATCCGGGACAGACCTACAATGAGCAGTTCTTC.

The chain links TRBV30 to TRBJ1-5; 10 bases fit TRBD1. CDR3 length equals 14 residues. V shed 2 bases and J 5 bases; nucleotides not matched to a gene: 3. Per the germline V gene, CDR1 is GTSNPN and CDR2 is SVGIG (reference sequence). The CDR3 is CAWSPGQGHQPQHF. The CDR3 bases are TGTGCCTGGAGTCCGGGACAGGGGCATCAGCCCCAGCATTTT.

This chain uses TRBV7-8 with TRBJ2-3; 11 bases align to TRBD2. CDR1 and CDR2 (germline): SGHVS, FQNEAQ. CDR3 length: 17 amino acids. V shed 0 bases, J shed 3 bases, and the junction held 5 bases outside the gene matches. CDR3 protein: CASSLAHSGGETDTQYF. As DNA, the CDR3 is TGTGCCAGCAGCTTAGCCCATAGCGGGGGGGAAACAGATACGCAGTATTTT.

The rearrangement uses TRBV27 and TRBJ1-1, with 12 nucleotides matching TRBD1. J gave up 10 bases and V 4 bases, and 7 bases lay outside the gene matches. Germline CDR1 MNHEY, CDR2 SMNVEV (reference sequence). The CDR3 sequence is 14 residues long. The CDR3 spells CASSSGQGAVTAFF. The CDR3 DNA is TGTGCCAGCAGTTCGGGACAGGGGGCCGTGACAGCTTTCTTT.

The table lists this clone with a few counts. This rearrangement joins TRBV6-1 to TRBJ1-4, with TRBD1 matching over 7 bases. V dropped 2 bases and J dropped 4; count of bases not matched to a gene: 7. Germline assignment: CDR1 MNHNS and CDR2 SASEGT. This CDR3 region has 16 residues. This CDR3 reads CASSEQPGQSNEKLFF. Here the CDR3 DNA reads TGTGCCAGCAGTGAACAACCGGGACAGAGTAATGAAAAACTGTTTTTT.

This chain joins TRBV5-1 and TRBJ1-6, with a possible D match to TRBD1 (6 bases). Per the germline V gene, CDR1 is SGHRS and CDR2 is YFSETQ. V was trimmed by 3 bases and J by 5 bases, leaving 24 bases between them. The CDR3 is 19 amino acids. CDR3 nucleotides: TGCGCCAGCAGCTCTGGGGCCGGCAGGGGCGACCTCGATAATTCACCCCTCCACTTT. This translates into CASSSGAGRGDLDNSPLHF. The full variable domain, completed using reference TRBV5-1 and TRBJ1-6, is KAGVTQTPRYLIKTRGQQVTLSCSPISGHRSVSWYQQTPGQGLQFLFEYFSETQRNKGNFPGRFSGRQFSNSRSEMNVSTLELGDSALYLCASSSGAGRGDLDNSPLHFGNGTRLTVT.

This rearrangement joins TRBV3-1 (or the pseudogene TRBV3-2) to TRBJ2-3; 9 nucleotides agree with TRBD2. The junction had 7 bases not matched to a gene; V was cut back by 4 bases and J by 2 bases. CDR1 LGHDT and CDR2 YNNKEL come from the germline V gene (reference sequence). The CDR3 is 16 amino acids. In DNA, the CDR3 is TGTGCCAGCAGCCCCGCGGGGGGGGGCCTCACAGATACGCAGTATTTT. The encoded protein is CASSPAGGGLTDTQYF.

This clone was seen a few times. The chain combines TRBV11-2 with TRBJ2-7; 8 bases map to TRBD1. V dropped 5 bases and J dropped 7; count of bases not matched to a gene: 16. CDR1 SGHAT and CDR2 FQNNGV come from the germline V gene. The CDR3 spans 16 residues. The DNA of the CDR3 is TGTGCCAGCAGCAGCTACAGAGGGGACAGGAAGGGGGAGCAGTACTTC. Residues: CASSSYRGDRKGEQYF.

The V gene is TRBV11-3, the J gene TRBJ2-1; TRBD1 agrees at 8 bases. V lost 3 bases to trimming and J lost 2 bases; unmatched junction nucleotides: 3. Germline V lookup: CDR1 SGHNT, CDR2 YENEEA. CDR3 length: 15 amino acids. The chain's CDR3 is CASSLDRATYNEQFF. The CDR3 DNA follows: TGTGCCAGCAGCTTGGACAGGGCTACCTACAATGAGCAGTTCTTC.

This sequence joins TRBV18 and TRBJ2-3; TRBD2 matches 7 bases. V dropped 2 bases and J dropped 0; count of bases not matched to a gene: 2. Germline CDR1 reads KGHSH; CDR2 reads LQKENI. The CDR3 is made up of 15 amino acids. In DNA form, the CDR3 reads TGTGCCAGCTCACCAACTAGCGCTAGCACAGATACGCAGTATTTT. It specifies CASSPTSASTDTQYF.

The V gene is TRBV24-1, the J gene TRBJ1-2, with D unclear. V lost 3 bases and J lost 11, with 12 bases in between. Germline loops: CDR1 KGHDR, CDR2 SFDVKD. This CDR3 comprises 12 residues. This CDR3 is CATSDLGAGYTF. The DNA for the CDR3 is TGTGCCACCAGTGATCTGGGTGCAGGATACACCTTC.

The chain combines TRBV29-1 with TRBJ2-3; D gene unclear. Germline CDR1 is SQVTM and CDR2 is ANQGSEA. V was clipped by 4 bases and J by 1 base, with 12 bases between them. This CDR3 comprises 14 residues. The CDR3 is CSVAGYVGTDTQYF. The CDR3 DNA reads as TGCAGCGTTGCCGGGTACGTCGGCACAGATACGCAGTATTTT.

This clone occurred once. The chain has TRBV7-9 and TRBJ2-3, with 7 bases that match TRBD1. CDR1 is SEHNR, CDR2 FQNEAQ, per germline (reference sequence). V lost 3 bases, J lost 0 bases, and 6 bases stayed unmatched. This CDR3 comprises 16 residues. In DNA, the CDR3 is TGTGCCAGCAGCTTTCTGACAGGGCCAAGCACAGATACGCAGTATTTT. As protein: CASSFLTGPSTDTQYF.

The rearrangement uses TRBV29-1 and TRBJ1-1; D gene unclear. This CDR3 has 14 amino acids. V was cut by 3 bases and J by 1 base, with 12 bases left in between. Looked up from germline, CDR1 is SQVTM and CDR2 is ANQGSEA. The CDR3 sequence: CSVEGPNRNTEAFF. The CDR3 DNA reads TGCAGCGTTGAGGGTCCAAACAGGAACACTGAAGCTTTCTTT. The full variable domain, completed using reference TRBV29-1 and TRBJ1-1, is SAVISQKPSRDICQRGTSLTIQCQVDSQVTMMFWYRQQPGQSLTLIATANQGSEATYESGFVIDKFPISRPNLTFSTLTVSNMSPEDSSIYLCSVEGPNRNTEAFFGQGTRLTVV.